This T cell receptor beta chain was recorded in a study of neurological immune-mediated disorders. Germline V gives CDR1 SGHDN, CDR2 FVKESK. There are 17 residues in the CDR3. With 4 bases clipped from V and 6 bases from J, the junction kept 11 bases outside the gene matches. TCRdb processed the 5' RACE reads anew with MiXCR; each CDR3 protein has one entry. The table has tens of thousands of distinct CDR3 sequences, roughly 14% seen once. This chain joins TRBV14 and TRBJ2-2, with 10 bases matching TRBD2. This sequence was found in a woman between 45 and 60 years old in good health. The sequencing input was PBMCs. CDR3 in amino acids: CASSPQRSGRASGELFF. CDR3 DNA sequence: TGTGCCAGCAGCCCTCAACGGAGCGGGAGGGCCTCCGGGGAGCTGTTTTTT. Variable domain in full (rest from reference TRBV14 and TRBJ2-2): EAGVTQFPSHSVIEKGQTVTLRCDPISGHDNLYWYRRVMGKEIKFLLHFVKESKQDESGMPNNRFLAERTGGTYSTLKVQPAELEDSGVYFCASSPQRSGRASGELFFGEGSRLTVL.